Each of the 23 T cell receptor beta chains below was sequenced from the same sample in a study of graft-versus-host responses after intestinal transplantation (dated by TCRdb to about 2021). The time point label corresponds to: cells obtained before transplantation from donor or recipient. Library creation used the immunoSEQ multiplex PCR assay. TCRdb limited this immuneACCESS table to in-frame rearrangements with V and J called. A share of clones is missing; checked studies link under half to unresolved V genes, and the rest is unexplained. The sample table holds approximately 130,000 clones, of which around 90% were seen once. Over 0.15% of the sample is taken by the ten largest. No cognate antigen is known for these TCRs. The sample was unstimulated CD4+ T cells sorted from spleen or lymph node cells, taken before intestinal transplant. All receptors derive from a human donor who received an intestinal transplant.

This chain joins TRBV19 and TRBJ1-5, with D perhaps TRBD1 (5 bases). The CDR3 has 16 amino acids. Germline-derived CDR1 and CDR2 are LNHDA and SQIVND (reference sequence). V was clipped by 3 bases and J by 4 bases, with 16 bases between them. The CDR3 loop is CASSILDRGLNQPQHF. The CDR3 DNA reads as TGTGCCAGTAGTATCCTAGATCGGGGCCTAAATCAGCCCCAGCATTTT.

The rearrangement joins TRBV11-2 to TRBJ2-5; 16 bases map to TRBD2. Germline-derived CDR1 and CDR2 are SGHAT and FQNNGV. V shed 5 bases, J shed 5 bases, and the junction held 11 bases outside the gene matches. The CDR3 is 18 residues long. The CDR3 DNA reads TGTGCCAGCAGCCGGGGACTAGCGGGGGGGCCATCCAGGGAGACCCAGTACTTC. Translated: CASSRGLAGGPSRETQYF.

This chain connects TRBV29-1 to TRBJ1-1; D is uncertain. CDR1 is SQVTM and CDR2 is ANQGSEA in the germline V gene. The CDR3 runs to 10 residues. V gave up 7 bases and J gave up 1 base, with 4 bases separating them. The CDR3 loop is CSAQNTEAFF. The DNA of the CDR3 is TGCAGCGCCCAGAACACTGAAGCTTTCTTT.

The chain is built from TRBV6-6 and TRBJ2-2, with 7 bases that match TRBD1. There are 15 residues in the CDR3. V was pared by 7 bases and J by 4 bases, with 9 bases of the junction left unmatched. Germline assignment: CDR1 MNHNY and CDR2 SVGAGI (reference sequence). DNA of the CDR3: TGTGCCAGCAACAACCGACAGGGCCCCACCGGGGAGCTGTTTTTT. Translated: CASNNRQGPTGELFF.

The V call is TRBV11-2, the J call TRBJ1-1; TRBD1 is a possible D gene (5 bases). The length of the CDR3 is 14 residues. Trimming removed 3 bases from V and 1 base from J, with 9 bases in between. Germline V gene lookup returns CDR1 SGHAT and CDR2 FQNNGV. The CDR3 DNA reads as TGTGCCAGCAGCTTCGGGACGGCGAACACTGAAGCTTTCTTT. It translates to CASSFGTANTEAFF. The whole variable domain, remainder taken from reference TRBV11-2 and TRBJ1-1, is EAGVAQSPRYKIIEKRQSVAFWCNPISGHATLYWYQQILGQGPKLLIQFQNNGVVDDSQLPKDRFSAERLKGVDSTLKIQPAKLEDSAVYLCASSFGTANTEAFFGQGTRLTVV.

The table lists this clone with a count of one. The J gene is TRBJ1-2, the V gene TRBV6-5; D is ambiguous. Germline V gene lookup returns CDR1 MNHEY and CDR2 SVGAGI. Trimming took off 5 bases at V and 5 bases at J, with 12 bases between the two ends. The CDR3 runs 13 residues. CDR3 sequence reads: CASSEAQQYGYTF. In nucleotides, the CDR3 is TGTGCCAGCAGTGAAGCCCAACAGTATGGCTACACCTTC.

Details on this clone: A read error is likely, as this CDR3 ends without the conserved phenylalanine or tryptophan. The V call is TRBV4-1, the J call TRBJ2-7; D is tentatively TRBD1 or TRBD2 (6 bases each). CDR1 is MGHRA, CDR2 YSYEKL, per germline. This CDR3 has 14 amino acids. The V end lost 1 base, the J end lost 2 bases, and 9 bases lay between the germline ends. This CDR3 reads CASSQGRGPYEQYL. The DNA of the CDR3 is TGCGCCAGCAGCCAAGGTCGGGGGCCCTACGAGCAGTACTTA.

V is TRBV11-2 and J is TRBJ2-5; 11 bases line up with TRBD2. Germline CDR1 reads SGHAT; CDR2 reads FQNNGV. This CDR3 spans 14 amino acids. Trimming at V came to 6 bases and at J to 9 bases, leaving 9 bases not matched to a gene. In DNA, the CDR3 is TGTGCCAGCAGGCTGACTAGCGGGGTTATGGCCCAGTACTTC. As protein: CASRLTSGVMAQYF.

The V and J genes are TRBV4-2 and TRBJ1-3; D gene unclear. The CDR3 loop spans 16 amino acids. Germline assignment: CDR1 LGHNA and CDR2 YNFKEQ. V was trimmed by 0 bases and J by 3 bases, leaving 12 bases between them. CDR3 coding DNA: TGTGCCAGCAGCCAAGACGGCCAGGCTCATGGAAACACCATATATTTT. It translates to CASSQDGQAHGNTIYF.

The rearrangement joins TRBV5-1 to TRBJ2-3; TRBD2 matches 13 bases. The length of the CDR3 is 16 residues. Germline lookup yields CDR1 SGHRS and CDR2 YFSETQ. V was clipped by 4 bases and J by 3 bases; unmatched bases: 5. The CDR3 nucleotides are TGCGCCAGCAGCCCGGGACTAGCGGGGTCGACAGATACGCAGTATTTT. Translating it yields CASSPGLAGSTDTQYF.

This rearrangement joins TRBV27 to TRBJ2-7, with D possibly being TRBD1 (5 bases). The germline V gene has CDR1 MNHEY and CDR2 SMNVEV (reference sequence). V gave up 3 bases and J gave up 1 base, with 7 bases separating them. The CDR3 is 13 amino acids. CDR3 DNA sequence: TGTGCCAGCAGTTTCACAGGTTCCTACGAGCAGTACTTC. Its protein product is CASSFTGSYEQYF.

J is TRBJ2-3 and V is TRBV19, with D perhaps TRBD1 (6 bases). Trimming removed 3 bases from V and 4 bases from J, with 11 bases in between. Germline CDR1 LNHDA, CDR2 SQIVND (reference sequence). This CDR3 has 14 residues. The CDR3 protein is CASSIRTESDTQYF. DNA of the CDR3: TGTGCCAGTAGTATTAGGACAGAATCAGATACGCAGTATTTT. Variable domain in full (rest from reference TRBV19 and TRBJ2-3): DGGITQSPKYLFRKEGQNVTLSCEQNLNHDAMYWYRQDPGQGLRLIYYSQIVNDFQKGDIAEGYSVSREKKESFPLTVTSAQKNPTAFYLCASSIRTESDTQYFGPGTRLTVL.

This chain connects TRBV4-1 to TRBJ2-7, with D perhaps assigned TRBD1 or TRBD2 (6 bases each). Germline V CDR1 and CDR2: MGHRA, YSYEKL. This CDR3 is built from 14 residues. V dropped 1 base and J dropped 2 bases, with 9 bases sitting between them. CDR3 DNA sequence: TGCGCCAGCAGCCAAGGTCGGGGGCCCTACGAGCAGTACTTC. Translated: CASSQGRGPYEQYF.

The chain is built from TRBV5-1 and TRBJ1-2; the D is unclear. The CDR3 is made up of 11 amino acids. Germline V CDR1 and CDR2: SGHRS, YFSETQ. Trimming took off 4 bases at V and 8 bases at J, with 9 bases between the two ends. CDR3 nucleotides: TGCGCCAGCAGCGCGGCGTCCGGCTACACCTTC. Residues: CASSAASGYTF.

The chain couples TRBV7-9 to TRBJ1-2, with TRBD1 as a possible D gene (6 bases). V lost 0 bases, J lost 8 bases, and 25 bases lay in between. The germline V gene encodes CDR1 SEHNR and CDR2 FQNEAQ (reference sequence). The CDR3 totals 18 residues. CDR3 in amino acids: CASSLAPGTDSRTAGYTF. The DNA of the CDR3 is TGTGCCAGCAGCTTAGCTCCAGGGACGGACAGCCGCACAGCCGGCTACACCTTC. The full variable domain, rest sourced from reference TRBV7-9 and TRBJ1-2, is DTGVSQNPRHKITKRGQNVTFRCDPISEHNRLYWYRQTLGQGPEFLTYFQNEAQLEKSRLLSDRFSAERPKGSFSTLEIQRTEQGDSAMYLCASSLAPGTDSRTAGYTFGSGTRLTVV.

The chain joins TRBV7-9 to TRBJ2-1; 10 bases match TRBD1. J was trimmed by 7 bases and V by 3 bases; bases with no gene match: 0. In germline, CDR1 is SEHNR, CDR2 FQNEAQ (reference sequence). This CDR3 has 13 residues. CDR3 nucleotides: TGTGCCAGCAGCTTGGGACAGGGGAATGAGCAGTTCTTC. Its protein is CASSLGQGNEQFF.

The genes are TRBV7-8 and TRBJ2-2; the match to TRBD2 covers 7 bases. Trimming at V came to 8 bases and at J to 3 bases, leaving 12 bases not matched to a gene. Germline V lookup: CDR1 SGHVS, CDR2 FQNEAQ. This CDR3 contains 16 residues. In DNA, the CDR3 is TGTGCCAGCGCGTGGCGTGGGGGGGAGGACACCGGGGAGCTGTTTTTT. This codes for CASAWRGGEDTGELFF. Combining the CDR3 with reference TRBV7-8 and TRBJ2-2 gives the whole variable domain GAGVSQSPRYKVAKRGQDVALRCDPISGHVSLFWYQQALGQGPEFLTYFQNEAQLDKSGLPSDRFFAERPEGSVSTLKIQRTQQEDSAVYLCASAWRGGEDTGELFFGEGSRLTVL.

The V gene is TRBV9, the J gene TRBJ2-7, with D unresolved. The V gene lost 4 bases and the J gene lost 7 bases, with 9 bases spanning the gap. The CDR3 loop spans 11 amino acids. Germline loops: CDR1 SGDLS, CDR2 YYNGEE. The CDR3 DNA sequence: TGTGCCAGCAGCCAGAACTGGGAGCAGTACTTC. It specifies CASSQNWEQYF.

The V call is TRBV4-1, the J call TRBJ2-1; TRBD1 agrees at 10 bases. From germline, CDR1 is MGHRA and CDR2 YSYEKL. The CDR3 loop spans 15 amino acids. Unmatched junction bases numbered 13, after V lost 5 bases and J lost 12 bases. For the CDR3, the DNA is TGCGCCAGCAGCATGTCCGGGACAGGGGATACTATGCAGTTCTTC. This translates into CASSMSGTGDTMQFF.

The gene calls are TRBV7-9 and TRBJ2-1; 9 bases fit TRBD1. Germline V CDR1 and CDR2: SEHNR, FQNEAQ (reference sequence). V lost 4 bases, J lost 9 bases, and 4 bases stayed unmatched. The CDR3 is made up of 13 amino acids. The CDR3 DNA follows: TGTGCCAGCAGCTACAGGGGGCTGGGTGAGCAGTTCTTC. Its translation is CASSYRGLGEQFF.

The chain has TRBV4-1 and TRBJ2-5; 7 bases map to TRBD1. The V segment lost 4 bases and the J segment 3 bases; nucleotides outside the gene matches: 11. This CDR3 is 16 amino acids long. Germline CDR1 reads MGHRA; CDR2 reads YSYEKL. As DNA, the CDR3 is TGCGCCAGCAGCCCTAACCACGCGACAGGGAAAGAGACCCAGTACTTC. Translating gives CASSPNHATGKETQYF.

This chain links TRBV5-5 with TRBJ1-2; D unresolved. The V and J ends lost 2 bases and 4 bases respectively, with 15 bases between them. The CDR3 length is 15 residues. Germline V lookup: CDR1 SGHKS, CDR2 YYEKEE (reference sequence). CDR3 nucleotide sequence: TGTGCCAGCAGCTTAGGGTTTCTGGGCCTCTATGGCTACACCTTC. The encoded protein is CASSLGFLGLYGYTF.

The rearrangement links TRBV6-1 to TRBJ2-3; possible D gene TRBD2, 5 bases. The V and J ends lost 9 bases and 0 bases respectively, with 10 bases between them. Germline V gene data show CDR1 as MNHNS and CDR2 as SASEGT. The CDR3 totals 13 residues. CDR3 protein: CARRGFSTDTQYF. Here the CDR3 DNA reads TGTGCCAGACGAGGGTTTAGCACAGATACGCAGTATTTT.